These 19 T cell receptor beta chains share one sample of origin, sequenced in a study of blood T cell repertoires in COVID-19. The repertoire was sequenced with immunoSEQ multiplex PCR; TCRdb's copy has only in-frame clones and lacks some. The profile shows about 23,000 clones, roughly 92% of them singletons. Source material: peripheral blood. The source of these receptors is a woman aged 50 to 60 with active COVID-19.

The rearrangement links TRBV25-1 to TRBJ2-7; 7 bases match TRBD2. The trim removed 7 bases at V and 3 bases at J, leaving 3 bases unmatched. Germline loops: CDR1 MGHDK, CDR2 SYGVNS. This CDR3 is built from 12 residues. This CDR3 is CASMGTNYEQYF. CDR3 nucleotide sequence: TGTGCCAGCATGGGGACTAACTACGAGCAGTACTTC.

The chain links TRBV10-3 to TRBJ2-6; D is unresolved. The ends were cut back, 3 bases at V and 0 bases at J, with 9 bases in the middle. The V gene's germline CDR1 is ENHRY and CDR2 SYGVKD. This CDR3 comprises 16 residues. The CDR3 loop reads CAISDSGSSGANVLTF. In DNA form, the CDR3 reads TGTGCCATCAGTGACTCGGGTAGCTCTGGGGCCAACGTCCTGACTTTC.

The sample holds one count of this clone. The chain couples TRBV15 to TRBJ2-1; possible D gene TRBD1, 5 bases. Trimming cost V 0 bases and J 1 base, with 13 bases left between them. The CDR3 is 17 residues long. Germline V lookup: CDR1 LNHNV, CDR2 YYDKDF (reference sequence). CDR3 bases: TGTGCCACCAGCAGAGAGCCGACAGTAGGTTCCTACAATGAGCAGTTCTTC. Translating gives CATSREPTVGSYNEQFF.

V and J are TRBV19 and TRBJ1-4; maybe TRBD1 (6 bases). Germline CDR1 is LNHDA and CDR2 is SQIVND (reference sequence). The V end lost 6 bases, the J end lost 7 bases, and 15 bases lay between the germline ends. CDR3 length equals 14 residues. In DNA form, the CDR3 reads TGTGCCAGTAGGCCACAGGGTCTAAGTGAAAAACTGTTTTTT. Amino acids: CASRPQGLSEKLFF.

The chain joins TRBV20-1 to TRBJ2-1; 13 nucleotides align to TRBD2. CDR1 is DFQATT, CDR2 SNEGSKA, per germline (reference sequence). The CDR3 runs to 15 residues. V shed 3 bases, J shed 7 bases, and the junction held 6 bases outside the gene matches. CDR3 protein: CSASGLAGVLNEQFF. CDR3 DNA sequence: TGCAGTGCTAGTGGACTAGCGGGAGTTCTGAATGAGCAGTTCTTC.

The chain links TRBV7-2 to TRBJ2-7; maybe TRBD2 (6 bases). CDR1 is SGHTA and CDR2 is FQGNSA in the germline V gene. V was cut by 0 bases and J by 3 bases, with 6 bases left in between. The CDR3 extends over 13 amino acids. The DNA of the CDR3 is TGTGCCAGCAGCTTAGCGGAGGGCTACGAGCAGTACGTC. Protein: CASSLAEGYEQYV.

This sequence joins TRBV6-5 and TRBJ1-1, with 9 bases lining up with TRBD1. J lost 5 bases, V lost 5 bases, and 6 bases had no gene match. The CDR3 has 14 amino acids. Germline V gene sequence: CDR1 MNHEY, CDR2 SVGAGI. The CDR3 DNA is TGTGCCAGCAGTAAACAGGGGGCGGCAACTGAAGCTTTCTTT. It yields the protein CASSKQGAATEAFF.

J is TRBJ2-3 and V is TRBV6-4; 7 bases match TRBD1. Germline CDR1 and CDR2: MRHNA and SNTAGT. Trimming took 2 bases from V and 5 from J; bases not matched to a gene: 4. The CDR3 covers 14 residues. CDR3 DNA sequence: TGTGCCAGCAGTGACAGGGGGCTTGAAGATACGCAGTATTTT. This sequence encodes CASSDRGLEDTQYF.

The genes are TRBV6-1 and TRBJ2-4, with unresolved D. The CDR3 consists of 12 residues. Germline V gene sequence: CDR1 MNHNS, CDR2 SASEGT. The V end was cut by 3 bases, the J end by 5 bases, with 5 bases between. CDR3: CASSDQENIQYF. DNA of the CDR3: TGTGCCAGCAGTGACCAGGAAAACATTCAGTACTTC.

The chain combines TRBV5-1 with TRBJ2-7, with D possibly matching TRBD1 (5 bases). V was shortened by 1 base and J by 7 bases, with 15 bases between the two germline ends. This CDR3 is built from 14 residues. Germline assignment: CDR1 SGHRS and CDR2 YFSETQ. CDR3 nucleotide sequence: TGCGCCAGCAGCTTGCTCCAGGGAACGGGTGAGCAGTACTTC. Its translation: CASSLLQGTGEQYF.

V gene TRBV5-5 combines with J gene TRBJ1-1, with no clear D. Trimming took 2 bases from V and 1 from J, leaving 6 bases between them. Germline V gene sequence: CDR1 SGHKS, CDR2 YYEKEE (reference sequence). The CDR3 spans 13 residues. DNA of the CDR3: TGTGCCAGCAGCTTAATGGCGAACACTGAAGCTTTCTTT. This sequence encodes CASSLMANTEAFF.

V is TRBV27 and J is TRBJ2-3; a possible D gene is TRBD2 (6 bases). There are 15 residues in the CDR3. Germline V gene lookup returns CDR1 MNHEY and CDR2 SMNVEV (reference sequence). Trimming stripped 6 bases from V and 4 bases from J, with 17 bases between. The CDR3, as DNA: TGTGCCAGCAGCCCGACTAGAATCGGTGCAGATACGCAGTATTTT. The encoded protein is CASSPTRIGADTQYF.

The chain is built from TRBV6-5 and TRBJ2-2, with 10 bases lining up with TRBD1. After removal of 6 bases from V and 7 bases from J, the junction contained 8 bases not matched to a gene. The CDR3 consists of 15 residues. Germline lookup yields CDR1 MNHEY and CDR2 SVGAGI. For the CDR3, the DNA is TGTGCCAGCAGGTCCGGACAGGGGGTAGGCGGGGAGCTGTTTTTT. Protein sequence: CASRSGQGVGGELFF.

This chain uses TRBV5-1 with TRBJ1-2, with TRBD1 as a possible D gene (6 bases). The CDR3 consists of 13 residues. Trimming took off 5 bases at V and 3 bases at J, with 11 bases between the two ends. The V gene's germline CDR1 is SGHRS and CDR2 YFSETQ. This chain's CDR3 is CASSNKGDYGYTF. CDR3 in DNA: TGCGCCAGCAGTAACAAGGGGGACTATGGCTACACCTTC.

The rearrangement links TRBV10-1 to TRBJ2-1; no definite D call. The germline V and J ends were trimmed by 3 bases and 2 bases, with 14 bases remaining between them. CDR1 and CDR2 (germline): WNHNN, SYGVQD (reference sequence). This CDR3 is 16 amino acids long. The CDR3 DNA reads TGCGCCAGCAGTGACCAGGCCCCACGGACCTACAATGAGCAGTTCTTC. Protein sequence: CASSDQAPRTYNEQFF.

The V and J genes are TRBV7-8 and TRBJ2-2, with D perhaps TRBD2 (6 bases). The CDR3 is 15 residues long. The ends were cut back, 6 bases at V and 2 bases at J, with 13 bases in the middle. Germline V gives CDR1 SGHVS, CDR2 FQNEAQ. The CDR3 nucleotides are TGTGCCAGCAGGGTAGGCGGGGAAAACACCGGGGAGCTGTTTTTT. Encoded protein: CASRVGGENTGELFF.

V is TRBV18 and J is TRBJ2-5; D possibly corresponds to TRBD1 (5 bases). The germline CDR1 and CDR2 sequences are KGHSH and LQKENI. CDR3 size: 15 residues. V was pared by 3 bases and J by 5 bases, with 16 bases between. The CDR3 sequence is CASSPRDSNRETQYF. For the CDR3, the DNA is TGTGCCAGCTCACCTCGCGACAGTAACAGGGAGACCCAGTACTTC.

This clone was seen more than once but under ten times. The CDR3, as DNA: TGTGCCAGCAGTAAACCAGGGGGCCTTGAAAAACTGTTTTTT. This codes for CASSKPGGLEKLFF. The chain uses TRBV28 and TRBJ1-4; TRBD1 agrees at 8 bases. From germline, CDR1 is MDHEN and CDR2 SYDVKM. The CDR3 contains 14 residues. V lost 5 bases, J lost 7 bases, and 6 bases stayed unmatched.

The V and J genes are TRBV18 and TRBJ2-1; perhaps TRBD2 as D (7 bases). With 5 bases removed from V and 2 bases from J, the gap between germline ends came to 13 bases. The length of the CDR3 is 15 residues. Germline V gene sequence: CDR1 KGHSH, CDR2 LQKENI. Written as DNA, the CDR3 is TGTGCCAGCTCAGAGAGGGGGAGGGCCTACAATGAGCAGTTCTTC. Protein sequence: CASSERGRAYNEQFF.